These 9 T cell receptor beta chains share one sample of origin, sequenced in a study of T cells after yellow fever vaccination. MiXCR, run by TCRdb on the 5' RACE reads, gives a single entry per CDR3 protein. The repertoire holds some 320,000 distinct CDR3 sequences, with 4.1% as singletons. Sequencing used PBMCs, obtained 5 days after the yellow fever booster vaccination. Receptor source: a man between 18 and 29 years old who received the YFV17D yellow fever vaccine.

V gene TRBV18 combines with J gene TRBJ2-2, with D hard to call. CDR1 KGHSH and CDR2 LQKENI come from the germline V gene. The CDR3 is made up of 14 amino acids. The V and J ends lost 3 bases and 5 bases respectively, with 10 bases between them. This CDR3 reads CASSPGVRTGELFF. CDR3 bases: TGTGCCAGCTCACCGGGCGTCCGGACCGGGGAGCTGTTTTTT.

This clonotype was detected ten times or more. The CDR3 bases are TGTGCTAGTGGTTTCACAGATACGCAGTATTTT. The encoded protein is CASGFTDTQYF. The genes are TRBV12-5 and TRBJ2-3; D not certain. This CDR3 comprises 11 residues. With 3 bases removed from V and 2 bases from J, the gap between germline ends came to 0 bases. Germline CDR1 is LGHNT and CDR2 is FRNRAP. The full variable domain, in which reference TRBV12-5 and TRBJ2-3 provide the parts outside the CDR3, is DARVTQTPRHKVTEMGQEVTMRCQPILGHNTVFWYRQTMMQGLELLAYFRNRAPLDDSGMPKDRFSAEMPDATLATLKIQPSEPRDSAVYFCASGFTDTQYFGPGTRLTVL.

V usage is TRBV14 and J usage is TRBJ2-1; D not resolved. Germline values: CDR1 SGHDN, CDR2 FVKESK. There are 14 residues in the CDR3. The V gene lost 1 base and the J gene lost 6 bases, with 10 bases spanning the gap. Here the CDR3 reads CASSQVSGPNEQFF. The CDR3 nucleotides read TGTGCCAGCAGCCAAGTATCCGGTCCCAATGAGCAGTTCTTC. Looking up the rest from reference TRBV14 and TRBJ2-1 gives the full variable domain: EAGVTQFPSHSVIEKGQTVTLRCDPISGHDNLYWYRRVMGKEIKFLLHFVKESKQDESGMPNNRFLAERTGGTYSTLKVQPAELEDSGVYFCASSQVSGPNEQFFGPGTRLTVL.

Only a few counts were recorded for this clonotype. The chain uses TRBV30 and TRBJ2-3; D might be TRBD1 (6 bases). The germline CDR1 and CDR2 sequences are GTSNPN and SVGIG (reference sequence). The CDR3 length is 13 residues. Trimming cost V 7 bases and J 1 base, with 12 bases left between them. The CDR3 DNA is TGTGCCTCAAACTGGGGGCGCACAGATACGCAGTATTTT. It yields the protein CASNWGRTDTQYF.

This clonotype has ten or more counts. The CDR3 DNA is TGTGCCAGCTCACCGCTAGCGGGGGGTACAGATACGCAGTATTTT. It is translated as CASSPLAGGTDTQYF. J is TRBJ2-3 and V is TRBV18; TRBD2 aligns across 11 bases. With 3 bases clipped from V and 3 bases from J, the junction kept 2 bases outside the gene matches. The germline gives CDR1 KGHSH, CDR2 LQKENI. The CDR3 loop spans 15 amino acids.

This clonotype was observed at least ten times. The chain joins TRBV29-1 to TRBJ2-2; 7 nucleotides agree with TRBD1. The CDR3 consists of 13 residues. J lost 8 bases, V lost 4 bases, and 7 bases had no gene match. CDR1 is SQVTM and CDR2 is ANQGSEA in the germline V gene. The CDR3 spells CSVGGGARGELFF. The CDR3 DNA follows: TGCAGCGTTGGAGGGGGCGCGCGGGGGGAGCTGTTTTTT.

The chain is built from TRBV7-2 and TRBJ1-1; 9 positions agree with TRBD1. Trimming cost V 5 bases and J 1 base; bases outside gene matches: 14. The CDR3 covers 18 residues. Looked up from germline, CDR1 is SGHTA and CDR2 is FQGNSA. CDR3 sequence: CASSPRPGTGYTNTEAFF. The CDR3 region has the DNA TGTGCCAGCAGCCCTCGGCCCGGGACAGGGTACACGAACACTGAAGCTTTCTTT.

This clonotype has a handful of counts. The rearrangement uses TRBV4-3 and TRBJ2-3; D gene ambiguous. Per the germline V gene, CDR1 is LGHNA and CDR2 is YSLEER. CDR3 length: 17 residues. Trimming shortened V by 0 bases and J by 2 bases, and 15 bases separated the two germline ends. The CDR3 DNA reads as TGCGCCAGCAGCCAAGATCCATACCCCCTCGCCACAGATACGCAGTATTTT. Its protein is CASSQDPYPLATDTQYF.

The chain links TRBV24-1 to TRBJ2-6; D is undetermined. Germline assignment: CDR1 KGHDR and CDR2 SFDVKD. V was trimmed by 5 bases and J by 0 bases, leaving 4 bases between them. This CDR3 comprises 14 residues. The CDR3 loop is CATSGVSGANVLTF. The CDR3 DNA follows: TGTGCCACCAGTGGTGTCTCTGGGGCCAACGTCCTGACTTTC.